A single sample gave rise to the 15 T cell receptor beta chains below, sequenced in a study of tumor-infiltrating lymphocytes in primary liver carcinoma. Joint extraction of RNA and DNA used roughly 17-32 mg of bulk tissue that was unsorted. Total RNA (roughly 550 ng) served as template for TCR beta cDNA synthesis primed by a constant-region primer. A slightly modified ARM-PCR protocol with three nested multiplex PCR rounds produced these TCR beta libraries. Primers for the first two PCR rounds were TRBV1-TRBV30 forward primers and a C-beta reverse primer (roughly 10 cycles per round). MiXCR was run by TCRdb on the multiplex PCR reads, yielding one entry per CDR3 protein. This sample has about 59,000 distinct CDR3 sequences; less than 75% occur once, and the top ten carry 57%. Source material: liver tumor tissue from sampling region 2. Subset reported: tumor region T2, inferior pole. The receptors originated from a man aged 40-55 years with primary liver carcinoma and hepatitis B virus infection.

About this clonotype itself: An end of the junction differs from the germline gene, which may be a read error. V gene TRBV4-1 combines with J gene TRBJ2-1; D gene uncertain. Germline assignment: CDR1 MGHRA and CDR2 YSYEKL. This CDR3 region has 15 residues. The CDR3 region has the DNA TGCGCCAGAAGCCCACTCGGTAACAACAACAGTGAGCAGTTCTTC. It translates to CARSPLGNNNSEQFF.

V is TRBV6-5 and J is TRBJ2-4, with D possibly TRBD2 on 5 matching bases. CDR1 MNHEY and CDR2 SVGAGI come from the germline V gene. This CDR3 spans 13 amino acids. V was shortened by 6 bases and J by 7 bases, with 13 bases between the two germline ends. CDR3 region: CASREEGINIQYF. The CDR3 nucleotides read TGTGCCAGCAGGGAAGAGGGTATTAACATTCAGTACTTC.

The rearrangement links TRBV12-3 or TRBV12-4 to TRBJ1-4; TRBD1 is a possible D gene (5 bases). The CDR3 length is 16 residues. The V gene lost 5 bases and the J gene lost 5 bases, with 18 bases spanning the gap. The CDR3 spells CASSLRGERVNEKLFF. The CDR3 nucleotides read TGTGCCAGCAGTCTACGGGGGGAACGAGTGAATGAAAAACTGTTTTTT.

About this clonotype itself: This is likely a read error, given that the CDR3 carries no conserved phenylalanine or tryptophan at its end. The rearrangement uses TRBV14 and TRBJ2-7, with 9 bases aligning to TRBD2. With V trimmed by 6 bases and J by 3 bases, 6 bases remained unmatched. The length of the CDR3 is 14 residues. Germline lookup yields CDR1 SGHDN and CDR2 FVKESK. The CDR3 sequence: CASRHAGGGYEQYL. The CDR3, as DNA: TGTGCCAGCAGGCATGCGGGGGGGGGCTACGAGCAGTACCTC.

In regard to this clonotype: The junction and the germline gene differ at one end; a read error may be behind it. CDR3: CISSRTPGGWEETQHF. The CDR3, as DNA: TGTATCAGCAGCCGAACTCCTGGCGGGTGGGAAGAGACCCAGCACTTC. The J gene is TRBJ2-5, the V gene TRBV11-2, with TRBD2 as a possible D gene (5 bases). Germline assignment: CDR1 SGHAT and CDR2 FQNNGV. The CDR3 is made up of 16 amino acids.

In the case of this clonotype: A far larger clone is only one base removed, so a read error is likely. The chain employs TRBV5-1 and TRBJ2-3, with D unresolved. Germline values: CDR1 SGHRS, CDR2 YFSETQ. There are 12 residues in the CDR3. The CDR3: CASSLATDTPYF. The CDR3 DNA reads TGCGCCAGCAGCTTGGCTACAGATACGCCGTATTTT.

As to this clonotype: The final CDR3 position lacks the conserved phenylalanine or tryptophan, pointing to a likely read error. It is unclear where the CDR3 begins or ends on the DNA, so no DNA is shown, and the CDR3 is as TCRdb lists it. V and J are TRBV5-5 and TRBJ2-1; the table gives TRBD1 as D, unverified against the DNA. The CDR3 length equals 15 residues, ends included. Germline V gives CDR1 SGHKS, CDR2 YYEKEE (reference sequence). The chain's CDR3 is CASSPGQGFYNEQLI.

A note on this clonotype: The junction differs from germline at one of its ends, possibly a read error. V gene TRBV4-2 combines with J gene TRBJ2-3; possibly TRBD2 for D (5 bases). CDR1 and CDR2 from the germline V gene are LGHNA and YNFKEQ. This CDR3 spans 15 amino acids. Written as DNA, the CDR3 is TGTCCCAGCAGCCAACATAGCCGGCGGGCAGATACGCAGTATTTC. Its translation: CPSSQHSRRADTQYF.

On this clonotype itself: Since a much larger clone is just one base distant, this may be a read error. Here the CDR3 DNA reads TGCGCCAGCAGCTTGGAGGACAGGGCAGATACCCAGTACTTC. Protein: CASSLEDRADTQYF. The chain is built from TRBV5-1 and TRBJ2-5; TRBD1 aligns across 8 bases. The V segment lost 0 bases and the J segment 8 bases; nucleotides outside the gene matches: 6. This CDR3 region has 14 residues. Germline lookup yields CDR1 SGHRS and CDR2 YFSETQ.

This clonotype was observed a single time. This may arise from a read error, as a much more abundant clone is one base away. The chain couples TRBV28 to TRBJ1-2, with D perhaps matching TRBD1 (5 bases). The CDR3 has 13 amino acids. Germline CDR1 reads MDHEN; CDR2 reads SYDVKM. This CDR3 reads CVSSWTNLYGYTF. The CDR3 DNA reads TGTGTCAGCAGTTGGACAAATCTATATGGCTACACCTTC.

The chain is built from TRBV5-1 and TRBJ2-1; D is uncertain. From germline, CDR1 is SGHRS and CDR2 YFSETQ. The V end lost 8 bases, the J end lost 7 bases, and 22 bases lay between the germline ends. This CDR3 region has 15 residues. As DNA, the CDR3 is TGCGCCAGAAGTTATATCGGGCTCCAGTGGAATGAGCAGTTCTTC. Translation: CARSYIGLQWNEQFF.

Concerning this clonotype: Given a much more abundant clone one base away, this may be a read error. The chain links TRBV7-8 to TRBJ2-5, with 11 bases matching TRBD1. This CDR3 is 14 amino acids long. The germline CDR1 and CDR2 sequences are SGHVS and FQNEAQ. CDR3 DNA sequence: TGTGCCAGCAGCAGGGACAGGGGGATTGAGACCGAGTACTTC. Its protein product is CASSRDRGIETEYF.

The sample holds a few counts of this clonotype. The rearrangement joins TRBV6-5 to TRBJ2-7; D gene ambiguous. Trimming removed 6 bases from V and 0 bases from J, with 15 bases in between. Germline V lookup: CDR1 MNHEY, CDR2 SVGAGI. There are 15 residues in the CDR3. This chain's CDR3 is CASSPAARSSYEQYF. CDR3 DNA: TGTGCCAGCAGCCCGGCAGCGCGAAGCTCCTACGAGCAGTACTTC.

Concerning this clonotype itself: Sequence at one end of the junction differs from germline and may be a read error. The chain employs TRBV14 and TRBJ2-7; the D call may be TRBD1 or TRBD2 (5 bases each). Germline V gene sequence: CDR1 SGHDN, CDR2 FVKESK. This CDR3 is built from 17 residues. CDR3 residues: CASSQHRGVGGTYEQYF. The CDR3 region has the DNA TGTGCCAGCAGCCAACATCGAGGGGTTGGGGGTACCTACGAACAGTACTTC. Filled out from reference TRBV14 and TRBJ2-7, the complete variable domain reads EAGVTQFPSHSVIEKGQTVTLRCDPISGHDNLYWYRRVMGKEIKFLLHFVKESKQDESGMPNNRFLAERTGGTYSTLKVQPAELEDSGVYFCASSQHRGVGGTYEQYFGPGTRLTVT.

As for this clonotype: At one of its ends the junction is not consistent with the germline gene, which may arise from a read error. The chain combines TRBV11-2 with TRBJ2-5; D may match TRBD1 or TRBD2 (6 bases each). CDR3 length equals 16 residues. Germline V gene lookup returns CDR1 SGHAT and CDR2 FQNNGV. CDR3 DNA sequence: TGTGACAGCAGCCAAACTCCTGGCGGGGACAAAGAGACACAGTACTTC. Encoded protein: CDSSQTPGGDKETQYF.